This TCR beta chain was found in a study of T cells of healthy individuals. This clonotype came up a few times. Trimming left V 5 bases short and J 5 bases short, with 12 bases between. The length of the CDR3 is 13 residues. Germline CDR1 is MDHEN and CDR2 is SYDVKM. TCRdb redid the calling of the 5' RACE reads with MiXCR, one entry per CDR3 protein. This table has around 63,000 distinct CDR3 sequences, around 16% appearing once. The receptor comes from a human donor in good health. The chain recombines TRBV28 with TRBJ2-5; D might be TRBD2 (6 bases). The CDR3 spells CASSLYRGETQYF. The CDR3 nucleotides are TGTGCCAGCAGTCTGTACCGGGGGGAGACCCAGTACTTC.